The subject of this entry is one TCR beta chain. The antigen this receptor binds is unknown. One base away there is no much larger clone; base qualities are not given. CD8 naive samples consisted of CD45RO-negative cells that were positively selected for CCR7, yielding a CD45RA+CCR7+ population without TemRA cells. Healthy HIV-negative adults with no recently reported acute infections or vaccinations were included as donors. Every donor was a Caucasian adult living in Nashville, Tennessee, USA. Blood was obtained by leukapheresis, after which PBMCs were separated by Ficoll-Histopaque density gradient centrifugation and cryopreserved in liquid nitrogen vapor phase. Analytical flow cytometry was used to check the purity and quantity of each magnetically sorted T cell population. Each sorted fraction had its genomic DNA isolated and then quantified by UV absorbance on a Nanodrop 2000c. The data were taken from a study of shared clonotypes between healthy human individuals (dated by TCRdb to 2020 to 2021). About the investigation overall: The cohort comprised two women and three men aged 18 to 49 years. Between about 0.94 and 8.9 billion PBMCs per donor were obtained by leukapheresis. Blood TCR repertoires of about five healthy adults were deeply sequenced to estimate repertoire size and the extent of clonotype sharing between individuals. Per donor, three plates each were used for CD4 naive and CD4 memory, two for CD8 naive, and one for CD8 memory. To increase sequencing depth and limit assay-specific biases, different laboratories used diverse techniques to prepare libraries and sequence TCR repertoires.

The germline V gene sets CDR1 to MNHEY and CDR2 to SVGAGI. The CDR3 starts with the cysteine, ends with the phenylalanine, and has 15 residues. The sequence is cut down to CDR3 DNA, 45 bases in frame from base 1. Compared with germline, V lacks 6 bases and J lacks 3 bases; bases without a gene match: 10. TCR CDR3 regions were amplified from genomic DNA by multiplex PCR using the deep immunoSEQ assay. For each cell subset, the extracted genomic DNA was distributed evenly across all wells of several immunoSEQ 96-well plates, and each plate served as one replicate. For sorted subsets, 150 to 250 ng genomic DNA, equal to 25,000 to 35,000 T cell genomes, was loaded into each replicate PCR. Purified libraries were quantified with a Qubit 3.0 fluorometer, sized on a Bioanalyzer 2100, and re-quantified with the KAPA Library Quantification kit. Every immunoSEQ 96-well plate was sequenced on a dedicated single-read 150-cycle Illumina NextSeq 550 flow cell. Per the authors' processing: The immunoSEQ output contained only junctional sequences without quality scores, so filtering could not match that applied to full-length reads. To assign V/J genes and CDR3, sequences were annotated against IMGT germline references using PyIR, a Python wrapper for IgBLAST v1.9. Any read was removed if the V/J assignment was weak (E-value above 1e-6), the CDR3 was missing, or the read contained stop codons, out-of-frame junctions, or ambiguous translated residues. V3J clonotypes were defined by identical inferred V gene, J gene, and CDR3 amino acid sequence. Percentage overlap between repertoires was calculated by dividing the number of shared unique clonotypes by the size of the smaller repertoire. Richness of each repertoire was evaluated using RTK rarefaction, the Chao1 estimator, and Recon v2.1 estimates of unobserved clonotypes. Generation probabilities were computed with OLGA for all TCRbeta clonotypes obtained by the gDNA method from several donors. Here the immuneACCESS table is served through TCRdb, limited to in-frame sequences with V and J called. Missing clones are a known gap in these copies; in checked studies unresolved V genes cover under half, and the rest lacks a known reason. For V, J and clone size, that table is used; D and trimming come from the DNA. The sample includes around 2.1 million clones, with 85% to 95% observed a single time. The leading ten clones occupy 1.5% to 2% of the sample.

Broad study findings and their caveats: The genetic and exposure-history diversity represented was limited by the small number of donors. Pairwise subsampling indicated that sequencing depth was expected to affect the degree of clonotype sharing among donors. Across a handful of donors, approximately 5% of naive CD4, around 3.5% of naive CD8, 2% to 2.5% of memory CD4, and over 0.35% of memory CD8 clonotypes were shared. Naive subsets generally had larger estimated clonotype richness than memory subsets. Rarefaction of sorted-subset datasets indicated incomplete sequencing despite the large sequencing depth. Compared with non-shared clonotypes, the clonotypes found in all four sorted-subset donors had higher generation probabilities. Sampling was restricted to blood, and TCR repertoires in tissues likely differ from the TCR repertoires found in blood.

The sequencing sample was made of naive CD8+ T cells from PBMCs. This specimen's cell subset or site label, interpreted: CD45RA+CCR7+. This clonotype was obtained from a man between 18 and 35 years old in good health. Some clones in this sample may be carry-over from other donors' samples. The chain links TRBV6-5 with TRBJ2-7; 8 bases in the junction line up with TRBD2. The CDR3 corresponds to CASRHDSGVYYEQYF. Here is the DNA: TGTGCCAGCAGACACGATAGCGGGGTCTACTACGAGCAGTACTTC.